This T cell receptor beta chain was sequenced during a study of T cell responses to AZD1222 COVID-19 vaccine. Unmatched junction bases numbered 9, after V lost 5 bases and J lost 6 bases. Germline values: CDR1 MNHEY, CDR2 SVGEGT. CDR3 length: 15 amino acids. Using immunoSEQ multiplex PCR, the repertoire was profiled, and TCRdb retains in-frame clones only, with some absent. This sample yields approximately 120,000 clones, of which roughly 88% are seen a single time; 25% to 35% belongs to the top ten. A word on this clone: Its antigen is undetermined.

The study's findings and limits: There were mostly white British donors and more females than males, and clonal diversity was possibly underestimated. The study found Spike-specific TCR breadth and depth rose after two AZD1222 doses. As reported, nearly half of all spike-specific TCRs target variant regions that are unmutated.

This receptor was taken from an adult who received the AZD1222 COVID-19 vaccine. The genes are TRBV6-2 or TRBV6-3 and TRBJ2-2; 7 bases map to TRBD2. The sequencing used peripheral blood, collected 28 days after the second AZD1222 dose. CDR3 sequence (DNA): TGTGCCAGCAGTCCCGGGGGGAAAAGGGCCGGGGAGCTGTTTTTT. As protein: CASSPGGKRAGELFF.